This TCR beta chain emerged from a study of blood T cell repertoires in COVID-19. Study background: Some COVID-19 samples were acute and others convalescent; all came from the United States, Italy and Spain.

Authors' data handling: The assay estimated nucleated cells by amplifying reference gene primers. Measured with immunoSEQ multiplex PCR; TCRdb has only the in-frame clones, and not every one. The V and J calls and clone size come from that table; D and trimming were worked out from the DNA. The repertoire holds fewer than 350,000 clones, with about 91% as singletons. Patients from Seattle were sampled longitudinally, starting during active infection. Germline V CDR1 and CDR2: SGHDN, FVKESK. This CDR3 has 15 residues. V was pared by 2 bases and J by 6 bases, with 16 bases between. The sample was peripheral blood. The chain has TRBV14 and TRBJ2-5; tentatively, D is TRBD2 (6 bases). The receptor was isolated from a young man with COVID-19, enrolled during active disease. The CDR3 sequence is CASSQTKGGFKTQYF. The CDR3 DNA reads TGTGCCAGCAGCCAAACGAAGGGAGGTTTTAAGACCCAGTACTTC. Using reference TRBV14 and TRBJ2-5 for the parts outside the CDR3, the full variable domain is EAGVTQFPSHSVIEKGQTVTLRCDPISGHDNLYWYRRVMGKEIKFLLHFVKESKQDESGMPNNRFLAERTGGTYSTLKVQPAELEDSGVYFCASSQTKGGFKTQYFGPGTRLLVL.